This TCR beta chain was captured by sequencing in a study of spatial heterogeneity in lung cancer. In the study overall: As counted in raw reads, each unique TCR and UMI combination appeared more than ten times on average.

The CDR3 sequence is 15 residues long. Trimming removed 0 bases from V and 6 bases from J; junction bases left unmatched: 4. Germline loops: CDR1 SGHRS, CDR2 YFSETQ. The sample holds a few counts of this clonotype. Every individual TCR cDNA molecule carried its own unique molecular identifier, which allowed correction of PCR and sequencing errors. TCRdb re-called the 5' RACE reads with MiXCR, one entry per CDR3 protein. The sample includes around 63,000 distinct CDR3 sequences, about 6.6% of them seen just once. Time point denoted: sample taken at primary tumor resection. Around 68 TRACERx patients with early, untreated non-small cell lung cancer donated samples. Whole RNA, which was extracted from tumor, nontumor lung tissue or frozen PBMC, was sequenced without any cell sorting.

The clonotype comes from a female donor with early-stage non-small cell lung cancer. The rearrangement links TRBV5-1 to TRBJ2-2, with 8 bases that match TRBD1. This specimen was PBMCs, taken at surgery. CDR3 in DNA: TGCGCCAGCAGCTTGGAGCAGGGGGCGGCCGGGGAGCTGTTTTTT. Translated: CASSLEQGAAGELFF.